This TCR beta chain was identified during a study of blood T cell repertoires in COVID-19. Study as a whole: Donors in the United States, Italy and Spain gave samples during acute or convalescent COVID-19.

Authors' data handling: The assay estimated nucleated cells by amplifying reference gene primers. TCRdb keeps only in-frame clones here, not all; method: immunoSEQ multiplex PCR. Clone size and the V and J calls come from that table; the DNA yielded D and trimming. The sample has 95,000 to 130,000 clones, approximately 84% seen once; the top ten hold 7.5%. Germline CDR1 is MDHEN and CDR2 is SYDVKM. Trimming pared 2 bases from V and 3 bases from J, leaving 17 bases between. The CDR3 runs to 17 residues. This chain joins TRBV28 and TRBJ2-1; D is perhaps TRBD2 (5 bases). The sample consisted of peripheral blood. This TCR came from a man between 70 and 80 years old with active or convalescent COVID-19. CDR3 in amino acids: CASSLPVSGGLYNEQFF. In nucleotides, the CDR3 is TGTGCCAGCAGTTTACCAGTGAGCGGAGGCCTCTACAATGAGCAGTTCTTC. Supplemented by reference TRBV28 and TRBJ2-1, the full variable domain reads DVKVTQSSRYLVKRTGEKVFLECVQDMDHENMFWYRQDPGLGLRLIYFSYDVKMKEKGDIPEGYSVSREKKERFSLILESASTNQTSMYLCASSLPVSGGLYNEQFFGPGTRLTVL.